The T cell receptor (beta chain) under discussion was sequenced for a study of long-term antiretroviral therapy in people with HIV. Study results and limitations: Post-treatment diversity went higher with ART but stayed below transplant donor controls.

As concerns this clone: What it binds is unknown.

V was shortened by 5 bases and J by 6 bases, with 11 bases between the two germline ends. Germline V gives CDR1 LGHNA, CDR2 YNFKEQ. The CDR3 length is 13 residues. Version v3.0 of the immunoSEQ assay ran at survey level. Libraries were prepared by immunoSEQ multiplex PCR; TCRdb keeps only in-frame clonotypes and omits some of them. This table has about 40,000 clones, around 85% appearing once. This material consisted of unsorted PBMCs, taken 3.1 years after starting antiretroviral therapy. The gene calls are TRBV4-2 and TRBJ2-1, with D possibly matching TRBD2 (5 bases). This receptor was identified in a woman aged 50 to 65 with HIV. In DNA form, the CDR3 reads TGTGCCAGCAGCAGCGTGGGGAGCAATGAGCAGTTCTTC. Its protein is CASSSVGSNEQFF.